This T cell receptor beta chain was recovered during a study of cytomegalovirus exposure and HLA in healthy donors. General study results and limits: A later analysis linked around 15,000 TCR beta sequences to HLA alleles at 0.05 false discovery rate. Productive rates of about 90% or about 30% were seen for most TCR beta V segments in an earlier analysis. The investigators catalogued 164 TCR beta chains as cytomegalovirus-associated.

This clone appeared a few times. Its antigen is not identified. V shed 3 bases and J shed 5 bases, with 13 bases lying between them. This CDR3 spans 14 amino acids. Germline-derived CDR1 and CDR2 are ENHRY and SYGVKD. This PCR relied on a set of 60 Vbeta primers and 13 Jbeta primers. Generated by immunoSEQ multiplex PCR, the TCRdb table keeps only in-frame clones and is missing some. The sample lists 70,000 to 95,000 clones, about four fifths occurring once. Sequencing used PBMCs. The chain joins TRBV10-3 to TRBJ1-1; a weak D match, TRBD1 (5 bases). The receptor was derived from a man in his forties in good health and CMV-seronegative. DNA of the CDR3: TGTGCCATCAGTGACCAGGGAAAGACGACTGAAGCTTTCTTT. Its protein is CAISDQGKTTEAFF.